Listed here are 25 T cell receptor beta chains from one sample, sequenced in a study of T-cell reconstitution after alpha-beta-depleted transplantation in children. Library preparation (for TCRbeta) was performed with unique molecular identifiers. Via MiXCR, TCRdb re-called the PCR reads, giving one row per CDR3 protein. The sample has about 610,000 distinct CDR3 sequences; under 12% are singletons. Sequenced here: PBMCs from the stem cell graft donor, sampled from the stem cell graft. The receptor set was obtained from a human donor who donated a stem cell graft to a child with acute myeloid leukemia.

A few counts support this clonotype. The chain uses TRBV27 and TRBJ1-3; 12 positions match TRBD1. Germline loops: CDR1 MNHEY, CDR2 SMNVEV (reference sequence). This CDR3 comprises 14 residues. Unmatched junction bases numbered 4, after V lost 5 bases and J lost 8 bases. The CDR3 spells CASSVGTGGHTIYF. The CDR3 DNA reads TGTGCCAGCAGTGTCGGGACAGGGGGCCACACCATATATTTT.

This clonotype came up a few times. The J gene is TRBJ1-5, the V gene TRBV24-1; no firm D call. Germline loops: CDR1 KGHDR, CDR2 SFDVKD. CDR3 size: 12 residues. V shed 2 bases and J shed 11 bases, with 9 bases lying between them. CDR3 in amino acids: CATSDSARTQHF. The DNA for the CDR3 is TGTGCCACCAGTGATTCTGCTAGGACCCAGCATTTT.

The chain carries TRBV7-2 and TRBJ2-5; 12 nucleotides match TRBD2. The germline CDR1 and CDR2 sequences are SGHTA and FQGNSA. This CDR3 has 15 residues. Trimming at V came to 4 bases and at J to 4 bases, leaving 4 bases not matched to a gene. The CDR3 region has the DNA TGTGCCAGCAGCTCCGGACTAGCGGGATCAGAGACCCAGTACTTC. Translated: CASSSGLAGSETQYF.

The CDR3 sequence: CASSNLRGHGANVLTF. The CDR3 DNA reads TGTGCCAGCAGCAACCTCCGAGGTCACGGGGCCAACGTCCTGACTTTC. The gene calls are TRBV12-3 or TRBV12-4 and TRBJ2-6; the D is unclear. With 6 bases removed from V and 4 bases from J, the gap between germline ends came to 16 bases. The CDR3 runs to 16 residues.

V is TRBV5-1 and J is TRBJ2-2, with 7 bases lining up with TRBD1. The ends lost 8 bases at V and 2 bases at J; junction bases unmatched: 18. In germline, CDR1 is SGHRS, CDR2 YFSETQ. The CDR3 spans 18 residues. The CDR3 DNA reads TGCGCCAGAGATCTAGGGGCGGATGGGACAGCTAACACCGGGGAGCTGTTTTTT. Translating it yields CARDLGADGTANTGELFF.

CDR3 sequence: CASSPLEAGTGGETQYF. The CDR3 region has the DNA TGTGCCAGCAGTCCCCTGGAAGCTGGGACAGGGGGAGAGACCCAGTACTTC. This sequence joins TRBV12-3 or TRBV12-4 and TRBJ2-5; TRBD1 agrees at 11 bases. The J segment lost 4 bases and the V segment lost 5 bases, leaving 12 bases of the junction unmatched. The CDR3 covers 17 residues.

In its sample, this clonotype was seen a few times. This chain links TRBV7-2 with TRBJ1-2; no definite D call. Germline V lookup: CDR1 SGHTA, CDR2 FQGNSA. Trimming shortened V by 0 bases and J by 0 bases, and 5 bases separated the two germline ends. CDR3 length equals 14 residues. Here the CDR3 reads CASSLAPANYGYTF. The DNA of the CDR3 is TGTGCCAGCAGCTTAGCCCCAGCTAACTATGGCTACACCTTC.

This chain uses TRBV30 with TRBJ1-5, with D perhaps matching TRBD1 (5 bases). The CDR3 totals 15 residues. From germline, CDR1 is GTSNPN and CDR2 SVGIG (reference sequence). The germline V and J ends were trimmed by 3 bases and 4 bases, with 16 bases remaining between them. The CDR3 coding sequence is TGTGCCTGGAGCCCCAACCGGAGGGGAAATCAGCCCCAGCATTTT. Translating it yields CAWSPNRRGNQPQHF. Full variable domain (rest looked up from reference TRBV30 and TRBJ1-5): SQTIHQWPATLVQPVGSPLSLECTVEGTSNPNLYWYRQAAGRGLQLLFYSVGIGQISSEVPQNLSASRPQDRQFILSSKKLLLSDSGFYLCAWSPNRRGNQPQHFGDGTRLSIL.

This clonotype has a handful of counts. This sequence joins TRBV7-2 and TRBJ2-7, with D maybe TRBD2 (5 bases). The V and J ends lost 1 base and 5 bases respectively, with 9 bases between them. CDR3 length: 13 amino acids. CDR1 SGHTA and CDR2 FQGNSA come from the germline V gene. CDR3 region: CASSLGFGDEQYF. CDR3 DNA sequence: TGTGCCAGCAGCTTAGGATTCGGGGACGAGCAGTACTTC.

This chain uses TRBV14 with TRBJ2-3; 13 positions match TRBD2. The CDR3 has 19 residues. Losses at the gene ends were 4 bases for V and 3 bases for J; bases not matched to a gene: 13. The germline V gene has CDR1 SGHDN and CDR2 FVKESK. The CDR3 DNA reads TGTGCCAGCAGCCCCACCTGGGGACTAGCGGGAAGGGGTACAGATACGCAGTATTTT. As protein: CASSPTWGLAGRGTDTQYF.

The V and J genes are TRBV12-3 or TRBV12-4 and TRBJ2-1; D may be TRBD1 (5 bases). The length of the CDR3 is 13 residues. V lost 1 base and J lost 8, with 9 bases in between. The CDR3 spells CASSLGQGHEQFF. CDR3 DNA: TGTGCCAGCAGTTTAGGCCAGGGCCATGAGCAGTTCTTC.

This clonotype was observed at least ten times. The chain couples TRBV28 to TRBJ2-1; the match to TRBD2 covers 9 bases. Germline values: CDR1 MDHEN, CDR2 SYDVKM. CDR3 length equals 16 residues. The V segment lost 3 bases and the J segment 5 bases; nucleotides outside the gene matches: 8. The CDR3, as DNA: TGTGCCAGCAGTTTCTTTCTAGCGGGAAGCAACAATGAGCAGTTCTTC. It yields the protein CASSFFLAGSNNEQFF.

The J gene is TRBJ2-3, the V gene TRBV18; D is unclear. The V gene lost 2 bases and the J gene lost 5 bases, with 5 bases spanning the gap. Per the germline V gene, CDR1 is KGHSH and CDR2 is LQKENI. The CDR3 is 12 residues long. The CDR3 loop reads CASSPAVDTQYF. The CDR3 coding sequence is TGTGCCAGCTCACCAGCGGTAGATACGCAGTATTTT.

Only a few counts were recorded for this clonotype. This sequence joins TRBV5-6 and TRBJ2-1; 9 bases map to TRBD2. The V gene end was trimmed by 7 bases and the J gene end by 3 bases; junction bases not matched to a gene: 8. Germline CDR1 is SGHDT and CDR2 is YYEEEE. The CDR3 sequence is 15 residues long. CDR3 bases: TGTGCCAGCGCGGGCATTAGCGGGAGCTACAATGAGCAGTTCTTC. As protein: CASAGISGSYNEQFF.

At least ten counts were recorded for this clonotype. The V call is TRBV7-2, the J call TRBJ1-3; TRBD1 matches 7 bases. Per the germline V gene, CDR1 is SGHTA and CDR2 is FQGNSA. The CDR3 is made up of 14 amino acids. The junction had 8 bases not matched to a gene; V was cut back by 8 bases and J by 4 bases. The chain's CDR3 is CASSRRGLGNTIYF. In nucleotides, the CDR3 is TGTGCCAGCTCGAGGAGGGGGCTGGGAAACACCATATATTTT.

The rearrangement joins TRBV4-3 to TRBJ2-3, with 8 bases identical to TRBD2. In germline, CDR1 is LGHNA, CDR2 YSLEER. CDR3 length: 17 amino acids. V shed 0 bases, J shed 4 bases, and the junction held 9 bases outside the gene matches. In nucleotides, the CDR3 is TGCGCCAGCAGCCAAGAACGGGCGGGAGGTTCGGCAGATACGCAGTATTTT. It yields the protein CASSQERAGGSADTQYF.

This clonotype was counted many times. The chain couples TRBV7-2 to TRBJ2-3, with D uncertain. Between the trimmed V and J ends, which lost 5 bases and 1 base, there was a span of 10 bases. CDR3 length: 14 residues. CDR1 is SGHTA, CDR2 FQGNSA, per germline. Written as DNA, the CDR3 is TGTGCCAGCAGCCGTGGTCCGGGCACAGATACGCAGTATTTT. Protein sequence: CASSRGPGTDTQYF.

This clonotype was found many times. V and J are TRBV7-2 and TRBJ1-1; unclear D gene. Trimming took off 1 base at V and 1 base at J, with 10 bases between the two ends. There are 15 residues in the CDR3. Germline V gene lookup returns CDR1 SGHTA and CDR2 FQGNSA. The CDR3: CASSLGGLPNTEAFF. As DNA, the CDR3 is TGTGCCAGCAGCTTAGGTGGGCTACCGAACACTGAAGCTTTCTTT. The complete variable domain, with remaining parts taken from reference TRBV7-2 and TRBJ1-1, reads GAGVSQSPSNKVTEKGKDVELRCDPISGHTALYWYRQSLGQGLEFLIYFQGNSAPDKSGLPSDRFSAERTGGSVSTLTIQRTQQEDSAVYLCASSLGGLPNTEAFFGQGTRLTVV.

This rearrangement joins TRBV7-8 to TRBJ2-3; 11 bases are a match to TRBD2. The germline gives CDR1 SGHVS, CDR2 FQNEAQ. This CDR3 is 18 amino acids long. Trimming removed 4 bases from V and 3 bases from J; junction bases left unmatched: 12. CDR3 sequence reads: CASSYFRPLAGVTDTQYF. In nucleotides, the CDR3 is TGTGCCAGCAGCTACTTTAGGCCACTAGCGGGAGTGACAGATACGCAGTATTTT.

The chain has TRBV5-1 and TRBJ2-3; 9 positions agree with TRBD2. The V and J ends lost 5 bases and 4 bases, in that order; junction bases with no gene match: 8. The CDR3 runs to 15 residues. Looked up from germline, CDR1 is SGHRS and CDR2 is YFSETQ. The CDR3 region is CASRLRTSEADTQYF. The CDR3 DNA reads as TGCGCCAGCAGACTCCGGACTAGCGAGGCAGATACGCAGTATTTT.

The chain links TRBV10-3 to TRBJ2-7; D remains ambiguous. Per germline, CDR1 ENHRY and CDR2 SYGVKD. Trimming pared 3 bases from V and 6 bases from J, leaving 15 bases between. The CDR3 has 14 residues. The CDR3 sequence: CAISDTPAHGEQYF. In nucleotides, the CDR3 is TGTGCCATCAGTGACACTCCCGCCCATGGCGAGCAGTACTTC.

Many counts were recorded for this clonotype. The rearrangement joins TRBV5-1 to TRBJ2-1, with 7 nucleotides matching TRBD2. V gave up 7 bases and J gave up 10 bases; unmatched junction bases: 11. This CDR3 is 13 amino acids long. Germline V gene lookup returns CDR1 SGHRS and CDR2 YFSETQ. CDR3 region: CASGRADGGEQFF. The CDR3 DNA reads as TGCGCCAGCGGGAGGGCCGACGGTGGGGAGCAGTTCTTC.

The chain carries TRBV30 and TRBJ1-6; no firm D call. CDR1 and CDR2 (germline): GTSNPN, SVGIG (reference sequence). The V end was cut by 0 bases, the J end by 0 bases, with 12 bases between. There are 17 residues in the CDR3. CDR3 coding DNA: TGTGCCTGGAGTGTTGGTAGCCTGAGCTCCTATAATTCACCCCTCCACTTT. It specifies CAWSVGSLSSYNSPLHF.

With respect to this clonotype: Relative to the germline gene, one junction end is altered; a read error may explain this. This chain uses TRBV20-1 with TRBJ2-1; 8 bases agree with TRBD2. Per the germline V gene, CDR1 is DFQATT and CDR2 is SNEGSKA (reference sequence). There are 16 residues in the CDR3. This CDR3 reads CCARRLAGLSYNEQFF. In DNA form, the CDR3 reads TGCTGTGCTAGGCGGCTAGCGGGCCTCTCCTACAATGAGCAGTTCTTC.

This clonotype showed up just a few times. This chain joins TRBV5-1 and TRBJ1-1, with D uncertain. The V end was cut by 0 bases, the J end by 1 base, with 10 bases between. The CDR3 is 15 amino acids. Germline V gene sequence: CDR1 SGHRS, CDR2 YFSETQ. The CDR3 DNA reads TGCGCCAGCAGCTTGGCCATGGGGTGGAACACTGAAGCTTTCTTT. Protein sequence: CASSLAMGWNTEAFF.